This T cell receptor beta chain was found in a study of cytomegalovirus exposure and HLA in healthy donors. Primers included in the PCR were 60 Vbeta and 13 Jbeta primers. Produced via immunoSEQ multiplex PCR; TCRdb's table is partial and in-frame only. The table has about 140,000 clones, 70% to 85% seen once. The germline V gene encodes CDR1 SGHDT and CDR2 YYEEEE. Trimming cost V 4 bases and J 6 bases, with 16 bases left between them. The CDR3 is made up of 14 amino acids. The chain couples TRBV5-6 to TRBJ1-1, with D possibly TRBD1 on 6 matching bases. The sequencing sample was made of PBMCs. This receptor was identified in a man aged 25-40 years in good health and CMV-seropositive. In DNA form, the CDR3 reads TGTGCCAGCAGCCTCTTAGTCAAGGGGGCTGAAGCTTTCTTT. This codes for CASSLLVKGAEAFF.